Given below is one T cell receptor (beta chain) in context. Trimming left V 0 bases short and J 4 bases short, with 6 bases between. Germline-derived CDR1 and CDR2 are SGHTA and FQGNSA. CDR3 length: 14 amino acids. Per the original methods: Nucleated cell counts were estimated from reference gene primer amplification. Data came from immunoSEQ multiplex PCR; TCRdb stores just in-frame clones and leaves some out. The DNA was the basis for D and trimming; V, J and clone size are from that table. This repertoire shows around 80,000 clones, almost 85% found once; its top ten account for 8.5% to 10%. The sample comes from a study of blood T cell repertoires in COVID-19. Background on the study: Sources were T cells, B-cell-depleted T cells, or PBMCs; the material itself was cDNA or gDNA.

This clonotype was obtained from a man aged 45 to 65 with COVID-19, enrolled during active disease. What was sequenced was peripheral blood. The chain joins TRBV7-2 to TRBJ2-2; possible D gene TRBD1, 5 bases. DNA of the CDR3: TGTGCCAGCAGCTTAGCAGGGGCCACCGGGGAGCTGTTTTTT. This translates into CASSLAGATGELFF.